This record covers a single T cell receptor beta chain. The data originate from a study of blood T cell repertoires in COVID-19. About the study: Acute-phase and convalescent COVID-19 samples originated in the United States, Italy and Spain.

V shed 1 base and J 3 bases; nucleotides not matched to a gene: 5. Germline lookup yields CDR1 SGHTA and CDR2 FQGNSA. The CDR3 is 15 amino acids. TCRdb's table, derived via immunoSEQ multiplex PCR, lists solely in-frame clones and lacks some. This repertoire shows about 300,000 clones, 70% to 90% found once; its top ten account for approximately 5.4%. This TCR was recovered from a woman aged 25 to 45 who had recovered from COVID-19. The sequenced sample consisted of PBMCs or T cells enriched from blood (not recorded which). The chain is built from TRBV7-2 and TRBJ1-1, with 7 bases that match TRBD1. CDR3 sequence: CASSLGGQVYTEAFF. CDR3 coding DNA: TGTGCCAGCAGCTTAGGTGGACAGGTGTACACTGAAGCTTTCTTT.